This T cell receptor beta chain was documented in a study of CXCR3-negative and CXCR3-positive naive CD8 T cells. General study points: After cryopreservation, expression of CXCR3 was partially reduced, and most assays were run with fresh PBMCs. Memory cells showed distinct TRBV-TRBJ patterns, while the two naive subsets matched. Surface CD5 was comparable between naive subsets; TCR strength was inferred from TRB CDR3 properties. Researchers report that CXCR3-positive naive cells carry more hydrophobic TRB CDR3s than CXCR3-negative naive cells.

CDR3 length: 19 amino acids. The V gene's germline CDR1 is LGHNA and CDR2 YSLEER. With respect to this clonotype: Its specificity is not known.

The authors prepared UMI-labeled TRB cDNA libraries by 5' RACE. TCRdb reprocessed the 5' RACE reads; each CDR3 protein has one entry and no DNA is given. The sample has some 64,000 distinct CDR3 sequences, and its top ten clones hold 0.7% to 0.95%. A CD45RO-CCR7+CD27+CD95- profile was what naive CD8+ T cells displayed. The chain uses TRBV4-3 and TRBJ2-1; lacking DNA, the TRBD2 call made by TCRdb goes unchecked. Sequencing used naive CXCR3+ CD8+ T cells from blood. The subset was: CD45RO-CCR7+CD27+CD95- naive CD8+ T cells expressing CXCR3 (TNR3+). The TCR sequence derives from a human donor in good health. Some clones in this sample may be carry-over from other donors' samples. CDR3 region: CASSQDLGSGGPLHNEQFF.